Below are 2 T cell receptor beta chains sequenced from a single sample in a study of T cell changes during pregnancy in multiple sclerosis (dated by TCRdb to about 2019). The library was prepared using the immunoSEQ multiplex PCR assay. Drawn from immuneACCESS, this table holds only the in-frame rearrangements with V and J called that TCRdb kept. Clones are partly lost; checked studies trace under half to an unresolved V gene and leave the rest unexplained. This sample gives about 75,000 clones in total; 94% of them show up just once. More than 0.12% of the sample is held by the ten biggest clonotypes. The specimen was CD4+ T cells from peripheral blood mononuclear cells, collected after pregnancy. The receptors shown here come from a female donor with multiple sclerosis, enrolled in a pregnancy study.

The chain links TRBV18 to TRBJ2-1, with D possibly matching TRBD1 (6 bases). There are 16 residues in the CDR3. V dropped 2 bases and J dropped 8 bases, with 19 bases sitting between them. The germline V gene has CDR1 KGHSH and CDR2 LQKENI. CDR3 in amino acids: CASSPADRWAWDEQFF. CDR3 nucleotides: TGTGCCAGCTCACCAGCAGACAGGTGGGCATGGGATGAGCAGTTCTTC.

The V and J genes are TRBV18 and TRBJ2-2; 14 bases align to TRBD2. J was trimmed by 0 bases and V by 4 bases; bases with no gene match: 1. CDR1 KGHSH and CDR2 LQKENI come from the germline V gene. The CDR3 runs to 17 residues. The CDR3 protein is CASSQGLAGANTGELFF. The CDR3 DNA follows: TGTGCCAGCTCACAGGGACTAGCGGGAGCGAACACCGGGGAGCTGTTTTTT.